This T cell receptor (beta chain) was retrieved from a study of CD8+ T cells in alopecia areata. This clone was observed a few times. Trimming removed 5 bases at V and 1 base at J, with 9 bases between. The CDR3 consists of 14 residues. Per germline, CDR1 SEHNR and CDR2 FQNEAQ (reference sequence). Treatment given: oral pan-JAK inhibitor, 5-10 mg twice daily. RNA extraction and reverse transcription yielded cDNA as sequencing template. TCRdb's copy holds only in-frame clones and misses some; the assay was immunoSEQ multiplex PCR. The sample yields around 120,000 clones, 50% to 55% seen once. The sequence was collected from a human donor with alopecia areata. J is TRBJ2-4 and V is TRBV7-9; D tentatively fits TRBD1 or TRBD2 (5 bases each). The input for sequencing was CD4+ T cells sorted from blood, taken at week 4, from a patient treated with tofacitinib. The DNA of the CDR3 is TGTGCCAGCAGCGTCGAGGGGGCCAAAAACATTCAGTACTTC. Translating gives CASSVEGAKNIQYF.